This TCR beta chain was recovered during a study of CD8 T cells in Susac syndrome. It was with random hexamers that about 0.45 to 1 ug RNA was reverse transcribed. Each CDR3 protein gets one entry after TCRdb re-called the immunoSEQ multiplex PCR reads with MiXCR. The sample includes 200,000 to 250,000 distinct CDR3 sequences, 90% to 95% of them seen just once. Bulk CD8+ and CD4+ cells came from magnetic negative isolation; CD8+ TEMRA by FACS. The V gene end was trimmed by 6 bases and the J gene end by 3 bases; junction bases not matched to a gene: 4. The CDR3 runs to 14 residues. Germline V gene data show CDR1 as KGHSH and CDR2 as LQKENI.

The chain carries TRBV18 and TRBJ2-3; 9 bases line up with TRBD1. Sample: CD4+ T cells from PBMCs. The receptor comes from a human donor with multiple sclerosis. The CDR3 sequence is CASSGTGLTDTQYF. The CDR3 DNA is TGTGCCAGCTCGGGGACAGGGTTGACAGATACGCAGTATTTT.